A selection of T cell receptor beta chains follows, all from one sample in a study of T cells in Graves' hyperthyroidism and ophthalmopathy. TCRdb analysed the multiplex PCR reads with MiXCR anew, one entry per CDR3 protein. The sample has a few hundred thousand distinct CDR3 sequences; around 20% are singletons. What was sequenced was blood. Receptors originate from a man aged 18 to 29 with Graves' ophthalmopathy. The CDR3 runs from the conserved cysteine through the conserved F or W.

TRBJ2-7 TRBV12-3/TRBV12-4 CASSLTGEQYF
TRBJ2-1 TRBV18 CASSPVQGDNEQFF
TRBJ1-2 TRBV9 CASSAAQGYYGYTF
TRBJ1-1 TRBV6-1 CASMVRGTEAFF
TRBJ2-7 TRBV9 CASSVGGGAGDTSYEQYF
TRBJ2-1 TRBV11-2 CASSKIRDRGGYEQFF
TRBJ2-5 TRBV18 CASSPLLNQGETQYF
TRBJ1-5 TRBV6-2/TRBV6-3 CASSYNRVGATISNQPQHF
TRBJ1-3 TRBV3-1 CASSQGAGGNTIYF
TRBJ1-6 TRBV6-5 CASSYRRDSPLHF
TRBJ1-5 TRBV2 CASSLQGPVSNQPQHF
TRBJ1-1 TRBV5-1 CASSRDRDGNTEAFF
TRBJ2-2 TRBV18 CASSPVGGGNTGELFF
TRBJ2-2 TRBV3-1 CASSLLGGGELFF
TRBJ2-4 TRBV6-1 CASSVVPGQGNKASGAKNIQYF
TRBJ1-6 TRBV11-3 CASSFGRLDSPLHF
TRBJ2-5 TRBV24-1 CATSSPSTQVQETQYF
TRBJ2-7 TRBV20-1 CSAVDRARSSYEQYF
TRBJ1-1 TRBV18 CASSPGQGQAFF
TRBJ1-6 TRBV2 CASSGGYNSPLHF
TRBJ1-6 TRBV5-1 CASSLPQGMDSPLHF
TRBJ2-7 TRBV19 CASSISGTASYEQYF
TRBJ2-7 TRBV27 CASSLRDPLGRGESYEQYF
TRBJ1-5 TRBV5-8 CASSPGRYSNQPQHF
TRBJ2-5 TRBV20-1 CSARASGGAGETQYF
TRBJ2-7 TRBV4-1 CASSQDGVEQYF
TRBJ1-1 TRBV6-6 CASSYSLIDGVNTEAFF
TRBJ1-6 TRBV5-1 CASSLGSGGSDSPLHF
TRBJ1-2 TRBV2 CARRDRVNYGYTF
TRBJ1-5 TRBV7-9 CASSQFEHLSNQPQHF
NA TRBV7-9 CANEIRGRSYNEQYF
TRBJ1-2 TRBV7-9 CASSSSGFYGYTF
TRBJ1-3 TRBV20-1 CSATIPDTSGNTIYF
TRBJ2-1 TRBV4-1 CASSPLGQTDEQFF
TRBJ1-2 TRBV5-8 CASSARAASYTF
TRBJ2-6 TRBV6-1 CASRLRGPRGPASGANVLTF
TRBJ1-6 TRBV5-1 CASSSEGQYNSPLHF
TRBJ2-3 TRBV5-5 CASSLGLADITDTQYF
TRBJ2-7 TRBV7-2 CASSSGDTGYEQYF
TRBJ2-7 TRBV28 CASSLGTPYEQYF
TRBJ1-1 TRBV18 CASSPDRLEAFF
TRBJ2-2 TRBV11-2 CASSPTAGVVLINTGELFF
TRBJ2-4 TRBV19 CASSIPQGEAAKNIQYF
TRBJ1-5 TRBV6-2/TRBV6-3 CASLPGQLSNQPQHF
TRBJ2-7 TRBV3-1 CASSRTGGTYEQYF
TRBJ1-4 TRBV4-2 CASSQPGDDEKLFF
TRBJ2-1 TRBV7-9 CASSLALGGNEQFF
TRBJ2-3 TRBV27 CASSLVFPTDTQYF
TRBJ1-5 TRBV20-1 CSAREASGGQPQHF
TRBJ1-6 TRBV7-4 CASSFIQGEISPLHF
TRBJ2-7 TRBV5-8 CASSRFRSYEQYF
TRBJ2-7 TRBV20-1 CSARDPRAGPTYEQYF
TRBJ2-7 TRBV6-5 CASSYEGQGLNEQYF
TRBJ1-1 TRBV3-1 CASSNGPYTEAFF
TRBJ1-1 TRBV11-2 CASSLVIETEAFF
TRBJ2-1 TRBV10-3 CAISGTGDNEQFF
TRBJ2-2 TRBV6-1 CAIGPLSGELFF
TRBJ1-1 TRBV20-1 CSARDGAWEGRNTEAFF